Below are 17 T cell receptor beta chains sequenced from a single sample in a study of cytomegalovirus exposure and HLA in healthy donors. The PCR had 60 Vbeta and 13 Jbeta primers. Some clones are missing from TCRdb's copy, which holds only in-frame ones; the method was immunoSEQ multiplex PCR. There are around 70,000 clones in the sample; 65% to 80% occur only once, and roughly 12% lies in the top ten. The sample comprised PBMCs. These receptors came from a man between 65 and 85 years old in good health and CMV-seronegative.

J is TRBJ1-5 and V is TRBV5-4, with D perhaps TRBD1 (6 bases). The CDR3 is made up of 16 amino acids. V lost 2 bases to trimming and J lost 3 bases, with 15 bases between them. Germline V gene lookup returns CDR1 SGHNT and CDR2 YYREEE (reference sequence). The CDR3 DNA reads as TGTGCCAGCAGCTTCGGGGGGCCGGGGATCAATCAGCCCCAGCATTTT. Protein product: CASSFGGPGINQPQHF.

V usage is TRBV7-9 and J usage is TRBJ1-6, with D maybe TRBD1 (5 bases). V lost 1 base to trimming and J lost 4 bases, with 8 bases between them. Germline V lookup: CDR1 SEHNR, CDR2 FQNEAQ (reference sequence). The CDR3 runs 15 residues. In DNA, the CDR3 is TGTGCCAGCAGCTTAGAACAGGTGTATAATTCACCCCTCCACTTT. Translated, it gives CASSLEQVYNSPLHF. The whole variable domain, remainder taken from reference TRBV7-9 and TRBJ1-6, is DTGVSQNPRHKITKRGQNVTFRCDPISEHNRLYWYRQTLGQGPEFLTYFQNEAQLEKSRLLSDRFSAERPKGSFSTLEIQRTEQGDSAMYLCASSLEQVYNSPLHFGNGTRLTVT.

The chain couples TRBV19 to TRBJ1-5, with D unclear. V gave up 5 bases and J gave up 3 bases, with 11 bases separating them. Germline loops: CDR1 LNHDA, CDR2 SQIVND (reference sequence). This CDR3 has 14 amino acids. CDR3 residues: CASSYRQANQPQHF. As DNA, the CDR3 is TGTGCCAGTAGTTATAGGCAGGCCAATCAGCCCCAGCATTTT.

The V gene is TRBV28, the J gene TRBJ1-3, with a tentative D call TRBD1 (6 bases). The CDR3 is 14 amino acids. Germline assignment: CDR1 MDHEN and CDR2 SYDVKM. Trimming took off 2 bases at V and 2 bases at J, with 7 bases between the two ends. The CDR3 sequence is CASSLGGAGNTIYF. The CDR3 DNA follows: TGTGCCAGCAGTTTAGGGGGCGCTGGAAACACCATATATTTT.

This chain joins TRBV9 and TRBJ1-1; no definite D call. Trimming left V 0 bases short and J 1 base short, with 7 bases between. Germline V gene lookup returns CDR1 SGDLS and CDR2 YYNGEE. The CDR3 loop spans 14 amino acids. The CDR3 protein is CASSVAPGNTEAFF. The CDR3 DNA follows: TGTGCCAGCAGCGTAGCTCCGGGGAACACTGAAGCTTTCTTT.

CDR3 sequence reads: CASSRDYTDTQYF. The CDR3 region has the DNA TGTGCCAGCAGCCGGGACTATACAGATACGCAGTATTTT. The rearrangement joins TRBV11-2 to TRBJ2-3; 7 bases align to TRBD2. With 5 bases clipped from V and 3 bases from J, the junction kept 2 bases outside the gene matches. This CDR3 region has 13 residues. Germline V gene lookup returns CDR1 SGHAT and CDR2 FQNNGV.

This chain uses TRBV19 with TRBJ1-2; 8 positions match TRBD1. Germline V lookup: CDR1 LNHDA, CDR2 SQIVND (reference sequence). V shed 5 bases, J shed 7 bases, and the junction held 9 bases outside the gene matches. This CDR3 comprises 14 residues. CDR3: CASSPGQGRGGYTF. The CDR3 DNA follows: TGTGCCAGTAGTCCAGGACAGGGCAGGGGTGGCTACACCTTC.

This clone was found once. This chain links TRBV5-4 with TRBJ2-1, with 9 positions matching TRBD1. Germline V lookup: CDR1 SGHNT, CDR2 YYREEE (reference sequence). The CDR3 spans 14 residues. The J segment lost 7 bases and the V segment lost 4 bases, leaving 6 bases of the junction unmatched. The CDR3 here is CASSLAGTGNEQFF. The CDR3 DNA reads TGTGCCAGCAGCCTTGCCGGGACAGGGAATGAGCAGTTCTTC.

This sequence joins TRBV7-6 and TRBJ2-5; 10 bases agree with TRBD1. V lost 4 bases and J lost 5; bases outside the gene matches: 7. CDR1 is SGHVS and CDR2 is FNYEAQ in the germline V gene. The CDR3 loop spans 15 amino acids. In DNA, the CDR3 is TGTGCCAGCAGCTACCGGGACAGGGGCGGGGAGACCCAGTACTTC. This encodes CASSYRDRGGETQYF.

The chain's CDR3 is CAISRLGQADEQYF. The DNA for the CDR3 is TGTGCCATCAGTCGCTTGGGACAAGCCGACGAGCAGTACTTC. V usage is TRBV10-3 and J usage is TRBJ2-5; D perhaps matches TRBD1 (6 bases). TRBJ2-7 matches the DNA end more closely, so the J call is doubtful. CDR1 and CDR2 (germline): ENHRY, SYGVKD. The CDR3 runs to 14 residues.

This clone was detected a few times. The gene calls are TRBV11-2 and TRBJ2-1; TRBD2 aligns across 12 bases. CDR1 SGHAT and CDR2 FQNNGV come from the germline V gene. Trimming cost V 5 bases and J 3 bases; bases outside gene matches: 5. The CDR3 is 16 amino acids. The CDR3 DNA is TGTGCCAGCAGCGACCCGGGACTAGCGGGCTACAATGAGCAGTTCTTC. It codes for CASSDPGLAGYNEQFF.

The J gene is TRBJ2-5, the V gene TRBV9; 7 positions match TRBD1. The J call is in doubt because the DNA end fits TRBJ2-7 better. This CDR3 spans 14 amino acids. The germline V gene encodes CDR1 SGDLS and CDR2 YYNGEE. The CDR3 sequence: CASSAQGDSYEQYF. The DNA of the CDR3 is TGTGCCAGCAGCGCCCAGGGGGACAGCTACGAGCAGTACTTC.

As concerns this clone: Germline and junction disagree at one end, which may indicate a read error. This sample includes further DNA sequences coding for the same CDR3. This CDR3 is CAWSTPGQMYGYTF. The DNA for the CDR3 is TGCGCCTGGAGCACTCCGGGACAGATGTATGGCTACACCTTC. The chain recombines TRBV30 with TRBJ1-2; 7 bases line up with TRBD1. CDR3 length: 14 amino acids. The germline V gene encodes CDR1 GTSNPN and CDR2 SVGIG (reference sequence). Drawing the rest from reference TRBV30 and TRBJ1-2, the complete variable domain is SQTIHQWPATLVQPVGSPLSLECTVEGTSNPNLYWYRQAAGRGLQLLFYSVGIGQISSEVPQNLSASRPQDRQFILSSKKLLLSDSGFYLCAWSTPGQMYGYTFGSGTRLTVV.

The rearrangement uses TRBV7-8 and TRBJ1-2; D unclear. Per germline, CDR1 SGHVS and CDR2 FQNEAQ. V was clipped by 3 bases and J by 10 bases, with 18 bases between them. The CDR3 length is 14 residues. The CDR3 loop reads CASSLRVDYMVYTF. Here the CDR3 DNA reads TGTGCCAGCAGCTTGCGAGTTGACTATATGGTCTACACCTTC. Variable domain in full (rest from reference TRBV7-8 and TRBJ1-2): GAGVSQSPRYKVAKRGQDVALRCDPISGHVSLFWYQQALGQGPEFLTYFQNEAQLDKSGLPSDRFFAERPEGSVSTLKIQRTQQEDSAVYLCASSLRVDYMVYTFGSGTRLTVV.

This chain connects TRBV5-1 to TRBJ2-5; perhaps TRBD1 as D (5 bases). V dropped 1 base and J dropped 4 bases, with 11 bases sitting between them. Germline V gene sequence: CDR1 SGHRS, CDR2 YFSETQ. This CDR3 region has 14 residues. The CDR3 nucleotides are TGCGCCAGCAGCTTGCTGGGGCAACGAGAGACCCAGTACTTC. Amino acids: CASSLLGQRETQYF.

J is TRBJ2-1 and V is TRBV12-5; D not certain. Trimming pared 7 bases from V and 4 bases from J, leaving 11 bases between. Germline lookup yields CDR1 LGHNT and CDR2 FRNRAP. The CDR3 has 13 amino acids. CDR3: CASAERYYNEQFF. The CDR3 coding sequence is TGTGCTAGTGCCGAACGGTATTACAATGAGCAGTTCTTC.

CDR3 bases: TGTGCCAGCAGCCAAGAGTGGCAGGGCCAAGATACGCAGTATTTT. Translated, it gives CASSQEWQGQDTQYF. V and J are TRBV14 and TRBJ2-3, with a tentative D call TRBD1 (5 bases). The CDR3 contains 15 residues. Germline assignment: CDR1 SGHDN and CDR2 FVKESK. Deletions cut 0 bases from V and 5 bases from J, with 12 bases between.